These 2 T cell receptor beta chains originate from one sample sequenced in a study of shared clonotypes between healthy human individuals. The table came from immunoSEQ multiplex PCR; TCRdb's copy has only in-frame clones and leaves some out. The sample holds about a million clones, 65% to 80% seen once. The sequenced sample was memory CD4+ T cells sorted from blood. The subset was: CD45RA-negative fraction. The receptors here all came from a man aged 18 to 29 in good health.

The rearrangement joins TRBV5-1 to TRBJ2-3; 10 nucleotides agree with TRBD1. The trim removed 7 bases at V and 1 base at J, leaving 6 bases unmatched. Germline V CDR1 and CDR2: SGHRS, YFSETQ. CDR3 length equals 15 residues. The CDR3 protein is CASASGTGGTDTQYF. CDR3 nucleotide sequence: TGCGCCAGCGCATCCGGGACAGGGGGCACAGATACGCAGTATTTT.

The V call is TRBV19, the J call TRBJ2-7, with TRBD1 matching over 9 bases. The CDR3 runs to 19 residues. Trimming cost V 10 bases and J 3 bases; bases outside gene matches: 25. Per the germline V gene, CDR1 is LNHDA and CDR2 is SQIVND (reference sequence). As DNA, the CDR3 is TGTGCCACCAGAGGAAATTCCGGGGACAGGGCACTCAACCTCTACGAGCAGTACTTC. This gives the protein CATRGNSGDRALNLYEQYF.